These T cell receptor beta chains were read from a single sample in a study of T cells in Graves' hyperthyroidism and ophthalmopathy. TCRdb re-derived calls from the multiplex PCR reads in MiXCR, one entry per CDR3 protein. Among a few hundred thousand distinct CDR3 sequences, about a sixth were seen once, and the ten largest hold 44%. The material sequenced was blood. These receptors all come from a man aged 35-49 years with Graves' hyperthyroidism. Both conserved end residues are part of each CDR3. The D gene is left open where the match is weak. Some rows mark clone size as missing; the rest say once, few, many or name a class of expanded clone.

>TRBV28|TRBD1|TRBJ1-1|many
TGTGCCAGCAGCCAAACAGGGGGGGGAACTGAAGCTTTCTTT
CASSQTGGGTEAFF
>TRBV10-3|-|TRBJ2-6|many
TGTGCCATCAACCAGGGAGGTGGGGCCAACGTCCTGACTTTC
CAINQGGGANVLTF
>TRBV2|-|TRBJ1-2|many
TGTGCCAGCAGTGAAAGGAACATTAACTATGGCTACACCTTC
CASSERNINYGYTF
>TRBV11-2|-|TRBJ2-7|many
TGTGCCAGCAGCCCTATCAATGCTAGGGGGAAATCCTACGAGCAGTACTTC
CASSPINARGKSYEQYF
>TRBV20-1|-|TRBJ2-5|many
TGCAGTGCTAGAGATTGGGGCAGCCAAGAGACCCAGTACTTC
CSARDWGSQETQYF
>TRBV6-1|-|TRBJ1-1|many
TGTGCCAGCAGACCCAAATGGAACAGCGCTGAAGCTTTCTTT
CASRPKWNSAEAFF
>TRBV28|-|TRBJ2-3|-
TGTGCCAGCAGTTTATGGGGGGGGGGGGCCAGCACAGATACGCAGTATTTT
CASSLWGGGASTDTQYF
>TRBV5-1|-|TRBJ2-7|many
TGCGCCAGCAGCCAGCGGTCCTACGAGCAGTACTTC
CASSQRSYEQYF
>TRBV6-2/TRBV6-3|-|TRBJ2-1|many
TGTGCCAGCAGCCGAAGCCTAGGGCAGGGATACTACAATGAGCAGTTCTTC
CASSRSLGQGYYNEQFF
>TRBV7-2|TRBD1|TRBJ2-5|-
TGTGCCAGCAGCGGGGGGACAGGGGGCCAAGAGACCCAGTACTTC
CASSGGTGGQETQYF
>TRBV6-1|TRBD1|TRBJ2-5|-
TGTGCCAGCAGTGAGGACAGGGAGGCTCCCCAGTACTTC
CASSEDREAPQYF
>TRBV29-1|TRBD2|TRBJ2-3|many
TGCAGCGTAAATAGCGGGGGGCAGCTTTTAGATACGCAGTATTTT
CSVNSGGQLLDTQYF
>TRBV7-9|-|TRBJ2-1|many
TGTGCCAGCAGCCTCCTCCAACGGGGAAATGAGCAGTTCTTC
CASSLLQRGNEQFF
>TRBV5-1|-|TRBJ1-2|-
TGCGCCAGCAGCTTGAGAAAAGGTGACGGCTACACCTTC
CASSLRKGDGYTF
>TRBV5-4|-|TRBJ1-1|-
TGTGCCAGCAGCTCTTTAGGGCGGAACACTGAAGCTTTCTTT
CASSSLGRNTEAFF
>TRBV2|-|TRBJ2-2|many
TGTGCCAGCAGTGGATCTTTGTTCACCGGGGAGCTGTTTTTT
CASSGSLFTGELFF
>TRBV5-1|-|TRBJ1-2|many
TGCGCCAGCCCAAACGGCTACACCTTC
CASPNGYTF
>TRBV4-1|TRBD1|TRBJ1-5|few
TGCGCCAGCAGCCAAAACGACAGGGGCTGGAATCAGCCCCAGCATTTT
CASSQNDRGWNQPQHF
>TRBV19|TRBD1|TRBJ1-5|few
TGTGCCAGTAGTACTGGGGACAGGGGGCGGAATCAGCCCCAGCATTTT
CASSTGDRGRNQPQHF
>TRBV11-3|-|TRBJ2-7|many
TGTGCCAGCAGCTCTGGGGCCGAGCAGTACTTC
CASSSGAEQYF
>TRBV7-2|-|TRBJ2-1|many
TGTGCCAGCAGCCGAGGGGATAGCACCTACAATGAGCAGTTCTTC
CASSRGDSTYNEQFF
>TRBV29-1|-|TRBJ2-2|-
TGCAGCGTTCGGCATTCGAACACCGGGGAGCTGTTTTTT
CSVRHSNTGELFF
>TRBV11-2|TRBD2|TRBJ2-1|many
TGTGCCAGCAGCTTAGTAGGCGGGGGGGCTTTGGAGCAGTTCTTC
CASSLVGGGALEQFF
>TRBV20-1|-|TRBJ2-7|many
TGCAGTGCCAGACAGCAACCAGGGATCTTCTACGAGCAGTACTTC
CSARQQPGIFYEQYF
>TRBV7-2|-|TRBJ2-7|many
TGTGCCAGCAGCCCTCAGATAGGCTCCTACGAGCAGTACTTC
CASSPQIGSYEQYF
>TRBV27|TRBD2|TRBJ2-5|-
TGTGCCAGCAGCATTAGCGGGTCTTGGGGAGAGACCCAGTACTTC
CASSISGSWGETQYF
>TRBV10-3|TRBD1|TRBJ2-1|-
TGTGCCATCAGTGAAGGCCCGGGACAGGGGTACAATGAGCAGTTCTTC
CAISEGPGQGYNEQFF
>TRBV3-2|-|TRBJ1-5|-
TGTGCCAGCAGCCAAGAACCTTCCACGCGGGGGAGCAATCAGCCCCAGCATTTT
CASSQEPSTRGSNQPQHF
>TRBV5-1|-|TRBJ1-3|many
TGCGCCAGCAGCTTGGATAGCTCTGGAAACACCATATATTTT
CASSLDSSGNTIYF
>TRBV28|-|TRBJ1-2|many
TGTGCCAGCAGTTTATCAGGGCCCTATGGCTACACCTTC
CASSLSGPYGYTF
>TRBV11-1|-|TRBJ1-3|-
TGTGCCAGCAGCTTAGGGAACTCCGGAAACACCATATATTTT
CASSLGNSGNTIYF
>TRBV12-3/TRBV12-4|-|TRBJ1-6|-
TGTGCCGCCCGAAGGAACAGCCATTCACCCCTCCACTTT
CAARRNSHSPLHF
>TRBV10-3|TRBD2|TRBJ2-7|few
TGTGCCATCAGTGGCGGGAGGGTCGAGGAGCAGTACTTC
CAISGGRVEEQYF